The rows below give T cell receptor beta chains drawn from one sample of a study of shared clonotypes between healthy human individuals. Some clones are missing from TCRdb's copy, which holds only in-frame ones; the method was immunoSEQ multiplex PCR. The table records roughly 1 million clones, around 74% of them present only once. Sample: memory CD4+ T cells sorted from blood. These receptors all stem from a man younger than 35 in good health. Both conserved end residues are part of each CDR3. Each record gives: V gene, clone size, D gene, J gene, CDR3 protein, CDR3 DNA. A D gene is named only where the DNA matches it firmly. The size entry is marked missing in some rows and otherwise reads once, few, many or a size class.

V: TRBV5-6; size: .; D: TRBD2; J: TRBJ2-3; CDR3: CASSRRTSGGAGGDTQYF; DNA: TGTGCCAGCAGCCGCAGAACTAGCGGGGGGGCCGGGGGAGATACGCAGTATTTT
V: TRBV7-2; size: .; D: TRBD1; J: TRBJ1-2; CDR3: CASSYDRDNYGYTF; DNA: TGTGCCAGCAGCTACGACAGGGATAACTATGGCTACACCTTC
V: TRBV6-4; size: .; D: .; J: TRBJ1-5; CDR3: CASSDLVVRTDKRPQHF; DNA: TGTGCCAGCAGTGACTTAGTAGTTCGGACAGACAAACGGCCCCAGCATTTT
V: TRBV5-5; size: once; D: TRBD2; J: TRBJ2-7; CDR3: CASSLGPSSGVAYEQYF; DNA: TGTGCCAGCAGCTTAGGCCCCTCTAGCGGGGTCGCCTACGAGCAGTACTTC
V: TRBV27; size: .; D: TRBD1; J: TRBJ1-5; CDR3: CASSLDGGQGVDQPQHF; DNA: TGTGCCAGCAGTTTAGATGGGGGACAGGGGGTAGATCAGCCCCAGCATTTT
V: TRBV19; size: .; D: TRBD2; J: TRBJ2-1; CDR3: CASSMTSMNEQFF; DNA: TGTGCCAGTAGTATGACTAGCATGAATGAGCAGTTCTTC
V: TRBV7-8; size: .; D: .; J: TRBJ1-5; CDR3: CASSSDSLGQPQHF; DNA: TGTGCCAGCAGTTCGGACAGCCTTGGACAGCCCCAGCATTTT
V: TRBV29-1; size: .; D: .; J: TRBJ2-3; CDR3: CSVESGVRPPDF; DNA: TGCAGCGTTGAATCTGGGGTAAGGCCCCCAGATTTT
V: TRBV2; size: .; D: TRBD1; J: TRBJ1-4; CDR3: CASSSGTGDGKLFF; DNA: TGTGCCAGCAGTTCCGGGACAGGGGATGGAAAACTGTTTTTT
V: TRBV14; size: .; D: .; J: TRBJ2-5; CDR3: CASKPTGTNQETQYF; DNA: TGTGCCAGTAAACCGACAGGGACTAACCAAGAGACCCAGTACTTC
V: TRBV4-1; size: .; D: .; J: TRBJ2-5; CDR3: CASSQEGSRQETQYF; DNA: TGCGCCAGCAGCCAAGAAGGAAGCAGACAAGAGACCCAGTACTTC
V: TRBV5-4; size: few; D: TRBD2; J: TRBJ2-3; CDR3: CASSLGGLATDTQYF; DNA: TGTGCCAGCAGCCTGGGGGGGTTGGCCACAGATACGCAGTATTTT
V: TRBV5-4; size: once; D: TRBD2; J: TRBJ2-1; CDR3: CASSSGTSGGAGYNEQFF; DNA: TGTGCCAGCAGCTCTGGGACTAGCGGGGGGGCAGGGTACAATGAGCAGTTCTTC
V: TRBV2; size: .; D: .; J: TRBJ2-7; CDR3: CASSGSGSYEQYF; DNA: TGTGCCAGCAGTGGCTCAGGGTCCTACGAGCAGTACTTC
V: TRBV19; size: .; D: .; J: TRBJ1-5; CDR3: CASARGKGSNQPQHF; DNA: TGTGCCAGCGCGCGGGGGAAAGGAAGCAATCAGCCCCAGCATTTT
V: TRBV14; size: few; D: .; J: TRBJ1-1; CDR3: CASRNSGGTEAFF; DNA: TGTGCCAGCAGGAATAGCGGCGGGACTGAAGCTTTCTTT
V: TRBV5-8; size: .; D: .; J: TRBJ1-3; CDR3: CASSLELGNTIYF; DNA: TGTGCCAGCAGCTTGGAGCTGGGAAACACCATATATTTT
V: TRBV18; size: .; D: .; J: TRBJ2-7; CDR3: CASSLGVGAYEQYF; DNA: TGTGCCAGCTCACTGGGGGTGGGCGCCTACGAGCAGTACTTC
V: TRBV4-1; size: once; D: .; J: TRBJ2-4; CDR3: CASSQDSGGSDLAKNIQYF; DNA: TGCGCCAGCAGCCAAGATTCGGGGGGCTCTGATCTAGCCAAAAACATTCAGTACTTC
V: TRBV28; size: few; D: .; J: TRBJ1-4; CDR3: CASTRGAGNEKLFF; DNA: TGTGCCAGCACGAGGGGCGCGGGTAATGAAAAACTGTTTTTT
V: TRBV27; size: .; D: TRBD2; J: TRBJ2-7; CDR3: CASSFGGTSYEQYF; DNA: TGTGCCAGCAGTTTCGGGGGGACCTCCTACGAGCAGTACTTC
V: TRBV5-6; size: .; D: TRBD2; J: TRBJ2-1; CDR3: CASSFFWREESNNEQFF; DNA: TGTGCCAGCAGCTTTTTTTGGCGGGAGGAGTCCAACAATGAGCAGTTCTTC
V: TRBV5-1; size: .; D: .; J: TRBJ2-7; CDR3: CASTSLGVGNYEQYF; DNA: TGCGCCAGCACCTCCCTGGGGGTTGGAAACTACGAGCAGTACTTC
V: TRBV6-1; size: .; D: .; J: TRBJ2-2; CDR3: CASIMGDWNTGELFF; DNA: TGTGCCAGCATTATGGGGGACTGGAACACCGGGGAGCTGTTTTTT
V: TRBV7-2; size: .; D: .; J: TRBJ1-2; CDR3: CASSLVQDYGYTF; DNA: TGTGCCAGCAGCTTAGTACAGGACTATGGCTACACCTTC